A single sample is the source of the 10 T cell receptor beta chains below, sequenced in a study of CD4 T cells in relation to SARS-CoV-2 and coronaviruses. Their antigen targets remain unknown. Before the COVID-19 pandemic, during about 2011-2019, CD4+ T cells were taken from unexposed donors. The cells were cultured for about 10 days before CD4+ T cells were isolated. TCRdb's copy holds only in-frame clones and misses some; the assay was immunoSEQ multiplex PCR. The sample holds roughly 24,000 clones, 60% to 80% seen once. Sequencing was done on a sample of CD4+ T cells from PBMCs, cultured in vitro. The receptors shown here come from a human donor in good health.

This chain links TRBV19 with TRBJ2-6, with D unclear. Trimming pared 1 base from V and 1 base from J, leaving 8 bases between. This CDR3 is built from 16 residues. Germline assignment: CDR1 LNHDA and CDR2 SQIVND (reference sequence). CDR3 protein: CASSIAGGSGANVLTF. CDR3 in DNA: TGTGCCAGTAGTATAGCGGGCGGATCTGGGGCCAACGTCCTGACTTTC.

This chain joins TRBV3-1 (or the pseudogene TRBV3-2) and TRBJ2-5; no clear D. The CDR3 is 14 residues long. Trimming stripped 4 bases from V and 3 bases from J, with 12 bases between. CDR1 is LGHDT and CDR2 is YNNKEL in the germline V gene (reference sequence). CDR3 coding DNA: TGTGCCAGCAGCCGGCGCTGGAGAGAAGAGACCCAGTACTTC. Encoded protein: CASSRRWREETQYF.

The genes are TRBV25-1 and TRBJ2-3; 11 bases agree with TRBD2. The CDR3 spans 15 residues. The germline gives CDR1 MGHDK, CDR2 SYGVNS. V was pared by 4 bases and J by 3 bases, with 3 bases of the junction left unmatched. The CDR3 bases are TGTGCCAGCAGTGGACTAGCGGGAAGGACAGATACGCAGTATTTT. Amino acids: CASSGLAGRTDTQYF.

The chain employs TRBV2 and TRBJ1-2; TRBD1 aligns across 9 bases. With 6 bases clipped from V and 2 bases from J, the junction kept 1 base outside the gene matches. Germline V gives CDR1 SNHLY, CDR2 FYNNEI. This CDR3 region has 13 residues. The CDR3 loop is CASSGTGNYGYTF. CDR3 nucleotides: TGTGCCAGCAGCGGGACAGGGAACTATGGCTACACCTTC.

The chain recombines TRBV19 with TRBJ1-2, with D maybe TRBD1 (6 bases). The germline gives CDR1 LNHDA, CDR2 SQIVND (reference sequence). This CDR3 is 14 amino acids long. V shed 1 base and J shed 2 bases, with 8 bases lying between them. In DNA, the CDR3 is TGTGCCAGTAGTATAGGGGGGCTGAACTATGGCTACACCTTC. As protein: CASSIGGLNYGYTF.

This sequence joins TRBV9 and TRBJ2-1; 9 positions agree with TRBD2. The length of the CDR3 is 19 residues. V lost 0 bases to trimming and J lost 1 base; unmatched junction nucleotides: 11. The germline V gene encodes CDR1 SGDLS and CDR2 YYNGEE. The CDR3 is CASSVDGSGRSWSYNEQFF. DNA of the CDR3: TGTGCCAGCAGCGTAGATGGTAGCGGGAGAAGTTGGTCCTACAATGAGCAGTTCTTC.

The gene calls are TRBV27 and TRBJ1-6; TRBD1 might be the D (5 bases). The CDR3 loop spans 14 amino acids. Per germline, CDR1 MNHEY and CDR2 SMNVEV (reference sequence). Trimming removed 2 bases at V and 12 bases at J, with 14 bases between. CDR3 bases: TGTGCCAGCAGTTTAAACAGGTGGGGGGGACCCCTCCACTTT. It codes for CASSLNRWGGPLHF.

The chain joins TRBV5-4 to TRBJ1-2; no clear D. The germline V gene encodes CDR1 SGHNT and CDR2 YYREEE (reference sequence). Trimming stripped 1 base from V and 0 bases from J, with 7 bases between. CDR3 length: 14 amino acids. CDR3 loop: CASSLKSSNYGYTF. The CDR3 region has the DNA TGTGCCAGCAGCTTGAAAAGTTCTAACTATGGCTACACCTTC.

This clone occurred once. The rearrangement uses TRBV7-9 and TRBJ2-1; 14 nucleotides align to TRBD2. The CDR3 is 18 amino acids. Per the germline V gene, CDR1 is SEHNR and CDR2 is FQNEAQ (reference sequence). The J segment lost 0 bases and the V segment lost 5 bases, leaving 6 bases of the junction unmatched. The CDR3, as DNA: TGTGCCAGCAGCGCCGGGACTAGCGGGGGAAGCTCCTACAATGAGCAGTTCTTC. Its protein product is CASSAGTSGGSSYNEQFF.

The V gene is TRBV2, the J gene TRBJ1-1; no firm D call. CDR1 is SNHLY, CDR2 FYNNEI, per germline. The CDR3 length is 14 residues. Trimming pared 5 bases from V and 3 bases from J, leaving 13 bases between. CDR3 region: CASSPDTYYTEAFF. The CDR3, as DNA: TGTGCCAGCAGTCCCGACACCTACTACACTGAAGCTTTCTTT.